One sample yielded the 11 T cell receptor beta chains listed below, sequenced in a study of shared clonotypes between healthy human individuals. TCRdb's table, derived via immunoSEQ multiplex PCR, lists solely in-frame clones and lacks some. The sample records around 1.4 million clones, approximately 98.5% being singletons. Sequenced material: naive CD4+ T cells sorted from blood. Subset specified: CD45RA+ positively selected. The source is a man younger than 40 in good health.

As regards this clone: Within the sample, other DNA sequences also encode this same CDR3. This rearrangement joins TRBV20-1 to TRBJ2-5; D call uncertain. The CDR3 is made up of 11 amino acids. With 6 bases removed from V and 5 bases from J, the gap between germline ends came to 10 bases. CDR1 is DFQATT and CDR2 is SNEGSKA in the germline V gene (reference sequence). The CDR3 nucleotides are TGCAGTGCCCGGGTTCGGGAGACCCAGTACTTC. This sequence encodes CSARVRETQYF.

This clone was observed once. The rearrangement links TRBV9 to TRBJ2-1, with 8 bases matching TRBD1. The CDR3 extends over 15 amino acids. V gave up 5 bases and J gave up 3 bases; unmatched junction bases: 7. CDR1 is SGDLS, CDR2 YYNGEE, per germline. The CDR3 is CASSLDRGIYNEQFF. The CDR3 coding sequence is TGTGCCAGCAGTTTAGACAGGGGAATCTACAATGAGCAGTTCTTC.

The chain has TRBV2 and TRBJ2-2; D call uncertain. Germline CDR1 reads SNHLY; CDR2 reads FYNNEI. The CDR3 is 13 amino acids. Trimming removed 4 bases at V and 6 bases at J, with 9 bases between. The CDR3: CASSVSRSGELFF. The CDR3, as DNA: TGTGCCAGCAGTGTTTCCAGGTCCGGGGAGCTGTTTTTT.

This chain links TRBV7-2 with TRBJ2-7, with 8 bases lining up with TRBD2. With 5 bases clipped from V and 5 bases from J, the junction kept 5 bases outside the gene matches. This CDR3 region has 13 residues. CDR1 SGHTA and CDR2 FQGNSA come from the germline V gene. The CDR3 reads CASSPRGGNEQYF. CDR3 DNA sequence: TGTGCCAGCAGCCCCCGGGGGGGTAACGAGCAGTACTTC. The entire variable domain, with the rest obtained from reference TRBV7-2 and TRBJ2-7, is as follows: GAGVSQSPSNKVTEKGKDVELRCDPISGHTALYWYRQSLGQGLEFLIYFQGNSAPDKSGLPSDRFSAERTGGSVSTLTIQRTQQEDSAVYLCASSPRGGNEQYFGPGTRLTVT.

The rearrangement joins TRBV6-6 to TRBJ2-1; 7 positions agree with TRBD2. Per germline, CDR1 MNHNY and CDR2 SVGAGI (reference sequence). Trimming removed 8 bases from V and 9 bases from J; junction bases left unmatched: 13. The CDR3 is 14 amino acids. In DNA, the CDR3 is TGTGCCAGCCTTCTCACAAGGGGAGGGAGTGAGCAGTTCTTC. Amino acid sequence: CASLLTRGGSEQFF.

V and J are TRBV7-8 and TRBJ1-5; D is perhaps TRBD1 (6 bases). V was pared by 2 bases and J by 4 bases, with 15 bases between. The CDR3 totals 16 residues. Germline-derived CDR1 and CDR2 are SGHVS and FQNEAQ. The CDR3 spells CASSLKRGHVNQPQHF. In DNA form, the CDR3 reads TGTGCCAGCAGCTTAAAAAGGGGACACGTAAATCAGCCCCAGCATTTT.

For this clone: Other nucleotide sequences from this sample produce the same CDR3. V and J are TRBV27 and TRBJ2-1, with a possible D match to TRBD2 (6 bases). V lost 3 bases, J lost 3 bases, and 9 bases lay in between. Germline loops: CDR1 MNHEY, CDR2 SMNVEV (reference sequence). The CDR3 is made up of 14 amino acids. DNA for the CDR3: TGTGCCAGCAGTTTTATCGGGAGCTACAATGAGCAGTTCTTC. Its protein product is CASSFIGSYNEQFF.

Remarks on this clone: The same CDR3 arises from other DNA sequences in this sample as well. The chain uses TRBV28 and TRBJ2-7, with 9 positions matching TRBD1. V gave up 5 bases and J gave up 2 bases; unmatched junction bases: 4. The CDR3 sequence is 14 residues long. Looked up from germline, CDR1 is MDHEN and CDR2 is SYDVKM. CDR3 sequence reads: CASSLQGAPYEQYF. Here the CDR3 DNA reads TGTGCCAGCAGTCTACAGGGGGCCCCCTACGAGCAGTACTTC.

For this clone: This sample includes further DNA sequences coding for the same CDR3. This chain joins TRBV28 and TRBJ2-1; TRBD1 matches 8 bases. Germline values: CDR1 MDHEN, CDR2 SYDVKM. The CDR3 has 14 amino acids. V shed 6 bases, J shed 1 base, and the junction held 2 bases outside the gene matches. CDR3 in DNA: TGTGCCAGCAGCGGACAGGGTTCCTACAATGAGCAGTTCTTC. It translates to CASSGQGSYNEQFF.

The rearrangement links TRBV7-8 to TRBJ1-1, with D hard to call. There are 16 residues in the CDR3. CDR1 is SGHVS and CDR2 is FQNEAQ in the germline V gene. V was pared by 1 base and J by 0 bases, with 12 bases between. The CDR3 nucleotides are TGTGCCAGCAGCTTAGGAGTTTTCTCGGTGAACACTGAAGCTTTCTTT. As protein: CASSLGVFSVNTEAFF. The full variable domain, with the rest looked up from reference TRBV7-8 and TRBJ1-1, is GAGVSQSPRYKVAKRGQDVALRCDPISGHVSLFWYQQALGQGPEFLTYFQNEAQLDKSGLPSDRFFAERPEGSVSTLKIQRTQQEDSAVYLCASSLGVFSVNTEAFFGQGTRLTVV.

This chain connects TRBV7-9 to TRBJ1-1; D ambiguous. The CDR3 contains 13 residues. CDR1 is SEHNR, CDR2 FQNEAQ, per germline (reference sequence). V gave up 0 bases and J gave up 0 bases, with 2 bases separating them. CDR3 loop: CASSLAMNTEAFF. The DNA for the CDR3 is TGTGCCAGCAGCTTAGCGATGAACACTGAAGCTTTCTTT.